This is a list of T cell receptor beta chains from one sample in a study of T cells in Graves' hyperthyroidism and ophthalmopathy. TCRdb itself ran the multiplex PCR reads through MiXCR, one entry per CDR3 protein. This table holds 450,000 to 650,000 distinct CDR3 sequences, more than 20% found once. Sequencing was performed on blood. These receptors were taken from a man between 18 and 29 years old with Graves' hyperthyroidism. CDR3s include the opening cysteine and the closing phenylalanine or tryptophan. D genes are given only for firm matches. Clone size, where shown, is once, few, many, or a class for clones that have expanded.

D: TRBD1
J: TRBJ2-5
V: TRBV5-1
size: few
CDR3: CASSFWTGQETQYF
DNA: TGCGCCAGCAGCTTCTGGACAGGGCAAGAGACCCAGTACTTC

D: TRBD2
J: TRBJ2-5
V: TRBV7-2
size: .
CDR3: CASSLGRLAGGETQYF
DNA: TGTGCCAGCAGCTTAGGACGACTAGCGGGGGGAGAGACCCAGTACTTC

D: .
J: TRBJ2-5
V: TRBV7-2
size: few
CDR3: CASSLASSGAETQYF
DNA: TGTGCCAGCAGCTTAGCCTCAAGCGGTGCAGAGACCCAGTACTTC

D: .
J: TRBJ1-2
V: TRBV7-9
size: many
CDR3: CASSLVGAPNYGYTF
DNA: TGTGCCAGCAGCTTAGTTGGGGCACCTAACTATGGCTACACCTTC

D: TRBD2
J: TRBJ2-7
V: TRBV19
size: many
CDR3: CASSIKRGSSYEQYF
DNA: TGTGCCAGTAGTATAAAGCGGGGCTCCTCCTACGAGCAGTACTTC

D: TRBD1
J: TRBJ2-5
V: TRBV10-2
size: many
CDR3: CASPGTGGHQETQYF
DNA: TGCGCCAGCCCCGGGACAGGGGGCCACCAAGAGACCCAGTACTTC

D: TRBD1
J: TRBJ1-2
V: TRBV25-1
size: many
CDR3: CASSGTRGLINYGYTF
DNA: TGTGCCAGCAGTGGAACCAGGGGGCTCATCAACTATGGCTACACCTTC

D: .
J: TRBJ2-7
V: TRBV19
size: many
CDR3: CASSIRVGHKNEQYF
DNA: TGTGCCAGTAGTATTCGCGTGGGTCATAAGAACGAGCAGTACTTC

D: TRBD1
J: TRBJ1-1
V: TRBV12-3/TRBV12-4
size: many
CDR3: CASRAGGSTEAFF
DNA: TGTGCCAGCAGGGCAGGGGGGAGCACTGAAGCTTTCTTT

D: .
J: TRBJ1-2
V: TRBV7-9
size: many
CDR3: CASSNSEAYYGYTF
DNA: TGTGCCAGCAGCAACAGCGAAGCCTACTATGGCTACACCTTC

D: .
J: TRBJ1-6
V: TRBV11-2
size: many
CDR3: CASHSGGRAPLHF
DNA: TGTGCCAGCCACTCAGGCGGGCGAGCACCCCTCCACTTT

D: .
J: TRBJ1-1
V: TRBV15
size: many
CDR3: CATSRSALRNTEAFF
DNA: TGTGCCACCAGCAGATCGGCGCTGAGGAACACTGAAGCTTTCTTT

D: .
J: TRBJ2-7
V: TRBV20-1
size: many
CDR3: CAASTSYEQYF
DNA: TGCGCAGCTAGCACGTCCTACGAGCAGTACTTC

D: TRBD1
J: TRBJ1-1
V: TRBV20-1
size: few
CDR3: CSASGDRGNTEAFF
DNA: TGCAGTGCTAGTGGTGACAGGGGGAACACTGAAGCTTTCTTT

D: .
J: TRBJ2-1
V: TRBV6-1
size: many
CDR3: CASSEGPENNEQFF
DNA: TGTGCCAGCAGTGAAGGGCCAGAGAACAATGAGCAGTTCTTC

D: .
J: TRBJ1-2
V: TRBV15
size: .
CDR3: CATSSVRGPGGYTF
DNA: TGTGCCACCAGCAGCGTAAGGGGACCTGGTGGCTACACCTTC

D: .
J: TRBJ2-7
V: TRBV27
size: .
CDR3: CASSLSVGLGEQYF
DNA: TGTGCCAGCAGTTTATCGGTGGGATTGGGGGAGCAGTACTTC

D: .
J: TRBJ2-5
V: TRBV12-3/TRBV12-4
size: .
CDR3: CASTHLTRQETQYF
DNA: TGTGCCAGCACCCACCTGACTAGGCAAGAGACCCAGTACTTC

D: .
J: TRBJ1-4
V: TRBV12-3/TRBV12-4
size: many
CDR3: CASTTGGRAISEKLFF
DNA: TGTGCCAGCACCACCGGGGGGAGGGCGATTAGTGAAAAACTGTTTTTT

D: TRBD2
J: TRBJ2-5
V: TRBV5-1
size: .
CDR3: CASTSAGLAEETQYF
DNA: TGCGCCAGCACCTCCGCCGGACTAGCGGAAGAGACCCAGTACTTC

D: TRBD2
J: TRBJ2-7
V: TRBV6-1
size: few
CDR3: CASSGRLAGNYEQYF
DNA: TGTGCCAGCAGTGGGAGACTAGCGGGGAACTACGAGCAGTACTTC

D: TRBD2
J: TRBJ2-7
V: TRBV20-1
size: .
CDR3: CSAAAPSGRSGEQYF
DNA: TGCAGTGCTGCTGCCCCTAGCGGGAGGTCAGGAGAGCAGTACTTC

D: .
J: TRBJ1-1
V: TRBV4-1
size: few
CDR3: CASRKIGDTEAFF
DNA: TGCGCCAGCAGGAAGATAGGGGACACTGAAGCTTTCTTT

D: .
J: TRBJ2-7
V: TRBV6-5
size: .
CDR3: CASSYSRGGTGQYF
DNA: TGTGCCAGCAGTTACTCAAGGGGCGGGACGGGGCAGTACTTC

D: TRBD1
J: TRBJ2-7
V: TRBV27
size: .
CDR3: CASSRGTGSHEQYF
DNA: TGTGCCAGCAGCCGGGGGACAGGGTCCCACGAGCAGTACTTC

D: .
J: TRBJ1-3
V: TRBV19
size: many
CDR3: CASSEGIGNTIYF
DNA: TGTGCCAGTAGTGAGGGGATTGGAAACACCATATATTTT

D: .
J: TRBJ1-5
V: TRBV6-1
size: .
CDR3: CASSEMRGGSNQPQQF
DNA: TGTGCCAGCAGTGAAATGAGGGGGGGTAGCAATCAGCCCCAGCAGTTT

D: .
J: TRBJ2-7
V: TRBV2
size: .
CDR3: CASSSGISCEQYF
DNA: TGTGCCAGCAGTTCAGGGATCTCCTGCGAGCAGTACTTC

D: TRBD1
J: TRBJ2-5
V: TRBV5-1
size: many
CDR3: CASSNLGQGGETQYF
DNA: TGCGCCAGCAGCAACTTGGGACAGGGTGGAGAGACCCAGTACTTC

D: .
J: TRBJ2-7
V: TRBV15
size: many
CDR3: CATSLELIAEQYF
DNA: TGTGCCACCAGTCTAGAGCTTATCGCCGAGCAGTACTTC

D: .
J: TRBJ1-2
V: TRBV15
size: many
CDR3: CATSGGRTFYGYTF
DNA: TGTGCCACCAGTGGGGGTCGGACGTTCTATGGCTACACCTTC

D: .
J: TRBJ1-1
V: TRBV12-3/TRBV12-4
size: many
CDR3: CASSLAFWTARNTEAFF
DNA: TGTGCCAGCAGTTTAGCTTTCTGGACAGCGAGGAACACTGAAGCTTTCTTT

D: .
J: TRBJ1-2
V: TRBV24-1
size: many
CDR3: CATSDLMIPMVRARQDGYTF
DNA: TGTGCCACCAGTGATTTGATGATCCCAATGGTGAGGGCCAGACAGGATGGCTACACCTTC

D: TRBD1
J: TRBJ1-1
V: TRBV5-1
size: .
CDR3: CASSFGTGASFNTEAFF
DNA: TGCGCCAGCAGCTTCGGGACAGGGGCCTCGTTTAACACTGAAGCTTTCTTT

D: .
J: TRBJ1-2
V: TRBV30
size: .
CDR3: CAWSVTGANYGYTF
DNA: TGTGCCTGGAGTGTTACAGGAGCTAACTATGGCTACACCTTC

D: .
J: TRBJ1-5
V: TRBV7-8
size: few
CDR3: CASSLAPGNQPQHF
DNA: TGTGCCAGCAGCTTAGCTCCGGGGAATCAGCCCCAGCATTTT

D: TRBD1
J: TRBJ2-7
V: TRBV12-3/TRBV12-4
size: many
CDR3: CASSRQGHEQYF
DNA: TGTGCCAGCAGTCGACAGGGCCACGAGCAGTACTTC

D: .
J: TRBJ1-1
V: TRBV18
size: .
CDR3: CASSLYSVVDTEAFF
DNA: TGTGCCAGCTCACTATATTCGGTAGTGGACACTGAAGCTTTCTTT

D: .
J: TRBJ2-7
V: TRBV20-1
size: few
CDR3: CSAAPGPGVEQYF
DNA: TGCAGTGCCGCGCCGGGCCCTGGGGTCGAGCAGTACTTC

D: TRBD1
J: TRBJ1-1
V: TRBV6-1
size: few
CDR3: CASSEAPGTGSTEAFF
DNA: TGTGCCAGCAGTGAAGCTCCTGGGACAGGGAGCACTGAAGCTTTCTTT